Following are 8 T cell receptor beta chains from one sample sequenced in a study of blood T cells in healthy people across ages. Primed by a sample-barcoded 5' primer and a J-beta primer mix, a second PCR proceeded for about 7 to 11 cycles. TCRdb itself ran the 5' RACE reads through MiXCR, one entry per CDR3 protein. The sample consists of roughly 700,000 distinct CDR3 sequences, around 32% of them appearing once. Sequenced sample: blood. All receptors derive from a woman older than 75 in good health.

The chain combines TRBV2 with TRBJ1-1; D might be TRBD1 (6 bases). The CDR3 runs 14 residues. Germline V gene lookup returns CDR1 SNHLY and CDR2 FYNNEI. Between the trimmed V and J ends, which lost 2 bases and 5 bases, there was a span of 12 bases. The CDR3 here is CASSEMGGRTEAFF. For the CDR3, the DNA is TGTGCCAGCAGTGAAATGGGGGGCCGGACTGAAGCTTTCTTT.

To note about this clonotype: An end of the junction differs from the germline gene, which may be a read error. The chain uses TRBV7-9 and TRBJ2-4; D is possibly TRBD2 (5 bases). The last part of the DNA fits TRBJ2-5 better; the J call may be wrong. Germline V gene sequence: CDR1 SEHNR, CDR2 FQNEAQ (reference sequence). This CDR3 is 14 amino acids long. DNA of the CDR3: TGTGTCAGCAGCTTACGGGAACTCCGAGAGACCCAGTACTTC. Protein sequence: CVSSLRELRETQYF.

There are a few counts of this clonotype. The gene calls are TRBV5-1 and TRBJ2-7, with 11 positions matching TRBD1. Trimming removed 0 bases from V and 5 bases from J; junction bases left unmatched: 7. The CDR3 runs to 16 residues. Germline loops: CDR1 SGHRS, CDR2 YFSETQ. In DNA form, the CDR3 reads TGCGCCAGCAGCTTGGGTGGACAGGGGGCCGTAAACGAGCAGTACTTC. It translates to CASSLGGQGAVNEQYF.

The genes are TRBV15 and TRBJ1-5; possible D gene TRBD1, 5 bases. Germline values: CDR1 LNHNV, CDR2 YYDKDF (reference sequence). V was trimmed by 0 bases and J by 3 bases, leaving 12 bases between them. The CDR3 covers 16 residues. CDR3 DNA sequence: TGTGCCACCAGCAGAGATCAAACGGGGCCCAATCAGCCCCAGCATTTT. Its translation: CATSRDQTGPNQPQHF.

This clonotype was seen repeatedly, ten times or more. The chain links TRBV29-1 to TRBJ2-5; 7 bases are a match to TRBD2. The CDR3 length is 14 residues. V trimming: 5 bases; J trimming: 4 bases; junction bases outside the gene matches: 10. The germline V gene encodes CDR1 SQVTM and CDR2 ANQGSEA. CDR3 bases: TGCAGCGTTCCACGGTCTGGCGGGGGAGAGACCCAGTACTTC. It codes for CSVPRSGGGETQYF.

The chain couples TRBV20-1 to TRBJ2-5; D is unclear. Germline V CDR1 and CDR2: DFQATT, SNEGSKA (reference sequence). V dropped 6 bases and J dropped 3 bases, with 14 bases sitting between them. CDR3 length: 13 amino acids. CDR3 protein: CSAQRPPEETQYF. CDR3 DNA: TGCAGTGCGCAAAGGCCCCCAGAAGAGACCCAGTACTTC.

This clonotype was counted ten times or more. This chain uses TRBV6-5 with TRBJ1-2; D unresolved. The CDR3 runs to 11 residues. The V end lost 5 bases, the J end lost 4 bases, and 5 bases lay between the germline ends. Germline V CDR1 and CDR2: MNHEY, SVGAGI. CDR3 nucleotides: TGTGCCAGCAGTGACATCTATGGCTACACCTTC. Amino acids: CASSDIYGYTF.

The chain combines TRBV9 with TRBJ2-7; D possibly corresponds to TRBD1 (5 bases). This CDR3 spans 17 amino acids. The germline V and J ends were trimmed by 0 bases and 2 bases, with 18 bases remaining between them. Germline V lookup: CDR1 SGDLS, CDR2 YYNGEE. The CDR3 is CASSVGLGHPVPYEQYF. The CDR3 nucleotides read TGTGCCAGCAGCGTAGGTCTCGGACATCCGGTACCCTACGAGCAGTACTTC.